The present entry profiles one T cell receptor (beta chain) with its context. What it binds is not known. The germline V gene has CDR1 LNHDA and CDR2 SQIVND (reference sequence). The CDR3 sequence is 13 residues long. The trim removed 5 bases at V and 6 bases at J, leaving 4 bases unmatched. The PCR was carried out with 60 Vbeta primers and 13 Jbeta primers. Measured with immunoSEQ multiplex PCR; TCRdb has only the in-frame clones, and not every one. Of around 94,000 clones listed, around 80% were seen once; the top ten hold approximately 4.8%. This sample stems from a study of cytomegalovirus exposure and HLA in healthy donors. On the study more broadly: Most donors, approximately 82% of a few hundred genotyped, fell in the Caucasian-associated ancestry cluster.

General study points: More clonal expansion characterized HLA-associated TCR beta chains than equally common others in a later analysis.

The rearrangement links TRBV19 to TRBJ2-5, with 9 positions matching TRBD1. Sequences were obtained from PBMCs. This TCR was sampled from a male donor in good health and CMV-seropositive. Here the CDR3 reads CASSSTGGQTQYF. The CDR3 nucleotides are TGTGCCAGTAGTTCGACAGGGGGACAGACCCAGTACTTC.